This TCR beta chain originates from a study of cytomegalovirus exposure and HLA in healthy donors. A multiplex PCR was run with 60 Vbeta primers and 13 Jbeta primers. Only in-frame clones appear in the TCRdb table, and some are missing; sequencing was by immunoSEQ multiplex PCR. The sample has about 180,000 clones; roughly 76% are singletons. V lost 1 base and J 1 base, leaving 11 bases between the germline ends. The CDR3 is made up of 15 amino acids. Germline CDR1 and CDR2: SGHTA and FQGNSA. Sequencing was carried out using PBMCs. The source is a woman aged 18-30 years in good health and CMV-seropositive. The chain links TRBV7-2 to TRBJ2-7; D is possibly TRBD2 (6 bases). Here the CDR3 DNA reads TGTGCCAGCAGCTTAGACGGCGGGACGTCCTACGAGCAGTACTTC. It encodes CASSLDGGTSYEQYF.